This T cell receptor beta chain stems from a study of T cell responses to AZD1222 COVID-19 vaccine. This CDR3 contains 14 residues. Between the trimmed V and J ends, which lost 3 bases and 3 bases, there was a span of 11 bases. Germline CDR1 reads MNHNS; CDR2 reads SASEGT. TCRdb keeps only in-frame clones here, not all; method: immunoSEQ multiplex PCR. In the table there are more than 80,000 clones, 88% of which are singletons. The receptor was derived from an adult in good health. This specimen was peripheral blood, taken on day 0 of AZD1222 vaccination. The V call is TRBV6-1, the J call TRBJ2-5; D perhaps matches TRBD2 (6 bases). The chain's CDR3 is CASSDGGGEETQYF. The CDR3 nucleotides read TGTGCCAGCAGTGACGGGGGTGGGGAAGAGACCCAGTACTTC.